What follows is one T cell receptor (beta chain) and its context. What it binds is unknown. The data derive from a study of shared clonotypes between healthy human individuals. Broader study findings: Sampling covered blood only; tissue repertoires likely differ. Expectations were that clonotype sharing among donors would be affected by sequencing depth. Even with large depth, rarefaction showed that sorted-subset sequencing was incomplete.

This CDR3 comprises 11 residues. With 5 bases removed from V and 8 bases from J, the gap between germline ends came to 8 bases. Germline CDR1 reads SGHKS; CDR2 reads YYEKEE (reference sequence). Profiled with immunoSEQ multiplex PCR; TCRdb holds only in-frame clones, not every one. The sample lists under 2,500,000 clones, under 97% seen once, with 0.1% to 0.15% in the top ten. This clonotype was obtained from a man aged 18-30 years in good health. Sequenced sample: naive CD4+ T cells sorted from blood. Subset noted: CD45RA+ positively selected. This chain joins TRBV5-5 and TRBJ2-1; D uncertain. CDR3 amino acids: CASSSRHEQFF. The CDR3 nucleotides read TGTGCCAGCAGTAGTCGGCATGAGCAGTTCTTC. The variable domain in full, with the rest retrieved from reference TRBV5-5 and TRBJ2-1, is DAGVTQSPTHLIKTRGQQVTLRCSPISGHKSVSWYQQVLGQGPQFIFQYYEKEERGRGNFPDRFSARQFPNYSSELNVNALLLGDSALYLCASSSRHEQFFGPGTRLTVL.